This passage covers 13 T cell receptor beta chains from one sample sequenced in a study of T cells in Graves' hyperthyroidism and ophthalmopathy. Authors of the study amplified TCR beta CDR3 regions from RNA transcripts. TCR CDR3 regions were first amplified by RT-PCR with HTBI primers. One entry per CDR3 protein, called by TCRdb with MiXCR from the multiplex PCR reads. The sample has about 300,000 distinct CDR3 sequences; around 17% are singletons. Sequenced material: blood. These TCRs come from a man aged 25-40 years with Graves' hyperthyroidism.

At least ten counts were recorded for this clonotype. The CDR3 sequence: CASTQLTAEETQYF. The CDR3 DNA sequence: TGTGCCAGCACCCAGTTGACAGCTGAAGAGACCCAGTACTTC. This sequence joins TRBV2 and TRBJ2-5; D might be TRBD1 (5 bases). This CDR3 comprises 14 residues. V was cut by 7 bases and J by 3 bases, with 15 bases left in between. In germline, CDR1 is SNHLY, CDR2 FYNNEI.

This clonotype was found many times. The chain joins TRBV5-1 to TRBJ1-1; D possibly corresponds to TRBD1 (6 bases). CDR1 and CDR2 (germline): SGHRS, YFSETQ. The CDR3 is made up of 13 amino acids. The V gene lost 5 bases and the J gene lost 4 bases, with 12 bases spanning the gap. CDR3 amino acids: CASSPQGITEAFF. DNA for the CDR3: TGCGCCAGCAGTCCGCAGGGGATCACTGAAGCTTTCTTT.

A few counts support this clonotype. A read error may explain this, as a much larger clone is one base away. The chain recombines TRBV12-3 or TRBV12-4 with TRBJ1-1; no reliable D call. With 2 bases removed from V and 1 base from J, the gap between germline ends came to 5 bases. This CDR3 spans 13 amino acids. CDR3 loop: CASSLYANTEAFF. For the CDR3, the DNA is TGTGCCAGCAGTTTATATGCGAACACTGAAGCTTTCTTT.

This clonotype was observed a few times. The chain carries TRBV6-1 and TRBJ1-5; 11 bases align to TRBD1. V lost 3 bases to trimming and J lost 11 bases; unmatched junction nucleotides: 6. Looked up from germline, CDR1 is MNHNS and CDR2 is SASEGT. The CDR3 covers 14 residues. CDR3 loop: CASSDGDRGEAQHF. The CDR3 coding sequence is TGTGCCAGCAGTGATGGGGACAGGGGGGAAGCCCAGCATTTT.

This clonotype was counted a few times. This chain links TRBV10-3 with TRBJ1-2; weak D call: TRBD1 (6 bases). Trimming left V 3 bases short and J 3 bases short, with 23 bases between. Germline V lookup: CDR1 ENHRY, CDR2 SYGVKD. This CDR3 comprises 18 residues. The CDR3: CAISERTLGGGTDYGYTF. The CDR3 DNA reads TGTGCCATCAGTGAAAGAACCCTTGGTGGGGGCACCGACTATGGCTACACCTTC.

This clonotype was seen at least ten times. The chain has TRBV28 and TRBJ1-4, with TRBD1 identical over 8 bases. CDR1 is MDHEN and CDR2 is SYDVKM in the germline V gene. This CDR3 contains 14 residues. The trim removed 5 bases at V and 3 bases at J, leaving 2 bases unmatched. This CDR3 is CASSGGQANEKLFF. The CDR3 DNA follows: TGTGCCAGCAGTGGGGGACAGGCTAATGAAAAACTGTTTTTT.

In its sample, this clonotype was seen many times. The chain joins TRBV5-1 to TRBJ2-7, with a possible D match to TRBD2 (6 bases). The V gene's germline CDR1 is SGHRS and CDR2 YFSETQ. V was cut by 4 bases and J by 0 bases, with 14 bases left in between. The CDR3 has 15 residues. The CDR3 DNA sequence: TGCGCCAGCAGCCCTACCGGACTATTCTCCTACGAGCAGTACTTC. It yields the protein CASSPTGLFSYEQYF.

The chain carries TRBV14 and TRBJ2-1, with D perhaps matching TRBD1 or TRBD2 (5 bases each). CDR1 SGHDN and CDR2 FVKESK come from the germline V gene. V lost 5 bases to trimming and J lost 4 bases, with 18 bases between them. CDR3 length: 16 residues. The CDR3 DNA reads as TGTGCCAGCAGCTTGTGGGGGACCAGGAATTACAATGAGCAGTTCTTC. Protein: CASSLWGTRNYNEQFF.

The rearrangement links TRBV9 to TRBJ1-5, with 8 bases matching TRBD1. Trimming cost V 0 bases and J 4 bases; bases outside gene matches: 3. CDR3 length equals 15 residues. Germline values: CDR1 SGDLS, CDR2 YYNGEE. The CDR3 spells CASSVGGQVNQPQHF. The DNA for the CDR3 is TGTGCCAGCAGCGTAGGGGGACAGGTAAATCAGCCCCAGCATTTT.

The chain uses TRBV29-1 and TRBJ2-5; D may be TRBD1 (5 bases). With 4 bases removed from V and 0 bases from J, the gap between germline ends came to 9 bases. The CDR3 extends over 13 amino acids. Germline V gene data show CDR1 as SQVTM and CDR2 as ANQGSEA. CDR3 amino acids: CSVGLTDQETQYF. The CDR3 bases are TGCAGCGTTGGACTGACAGACCAAGAGACCCAGTACTTC.

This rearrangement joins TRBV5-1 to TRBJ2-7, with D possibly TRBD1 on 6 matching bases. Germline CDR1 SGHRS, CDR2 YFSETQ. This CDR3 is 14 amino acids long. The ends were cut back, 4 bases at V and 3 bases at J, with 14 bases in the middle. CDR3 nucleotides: TGCGCCAGCAGCCAAACGCAGGGGAACTACGAGCAGTACTTC. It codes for CASSQTQGNYEQYF. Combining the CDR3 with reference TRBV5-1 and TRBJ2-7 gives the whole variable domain KAGVTQTPRYLIKTRGQQVTLSCSPISGHRSVSWYQQTPGQGLQFLFEYFSETQRNKGNFPGRFSGRQFSNSRSEMNVSTLELGDSALYLCASSQTQGNYEQYFGPGTRLTVT.

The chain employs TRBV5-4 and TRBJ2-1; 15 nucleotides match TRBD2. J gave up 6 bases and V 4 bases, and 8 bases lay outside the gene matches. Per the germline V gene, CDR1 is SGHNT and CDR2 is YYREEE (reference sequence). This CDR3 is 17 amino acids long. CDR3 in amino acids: CASSPGLAGGRGNEQFF. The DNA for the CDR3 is TGTGCCAGCAGCCCGGGACTAGCGGGAGGACGTGGCAATGAGCAGTTCTTC.

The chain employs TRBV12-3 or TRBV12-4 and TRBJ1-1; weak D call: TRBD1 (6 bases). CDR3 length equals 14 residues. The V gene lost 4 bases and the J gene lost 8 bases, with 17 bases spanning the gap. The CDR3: CASSSTRTAREAFF. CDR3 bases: TGTGCCAGCAGTTCAACCAGGACAGCGAGGGAAGCTTTCTTT.